This TCR beta chain was captured by sequencing in a study of CD8+CD57+ T cells in acquired aplastic anemia (dated by TCRdb to the late 2010s). Background for the entire study: DNA extracted from sorted CD4+ and CD8+ cells had a mean of about 3 ug, with a range of about 0.19 to 27.4 ug. CD8+CD57+ expansion was defined as frequency above the mean frequency observed in healthy subjects. Paper-wide results and their limitations: Approximately 31 CD8+ CDR3 sequences were found in both patients and controls but appeared to be highly expressed in patients and within the immunodominant clones of the patients. No significant difference in CD8+ Simpson's diversity was found between patients and healthy controls (P=0.060).

This clonotype was detected a few times. The antigen it recognizes is unknown. Base qualities are missing; no much larger clone stands one base away. Expansion of CD8+CD57+ cells had been shown by flow cytometry in the patients chosen for sequencing. Every patient had severe acquired aplastic anemia, diagnosed using the International Study of Aplastic Anemia and Agranulocytosis and Camitta criteria. Patients had received no therapy at the time of blood sampling. The study deep-sequenced TCR repertoires of sorted CD4+ and CD8+ blood T cells from severe aplastic anemia patients and healthy subjects. In the USA, patient enrollment took place under clinicaltrials.gov protocols 00001620, 01623167, 00001397, 00071045, 00081523 and 00961064. Ficoll-Paque density gradient centrifugation was used to isolate peripheral blood mononuclear cells. Before DNA extraction, CD4+ and CD8+ T cells were sorted with FACS or magnetic beads.

Genomic DNA served as template for TCR beta VDJ combination and CDR3 sequence profiling. An Illumina HiSeq 2000 was the platform used for TCR repertoire sequencing. In the authors' own workflow: TRBV/TRBJ rearrangement plots, CDR3 size and DJ length profiles, and Simpson's diversity index were used to assess repertoires. Whichever DNA sequence was most abundant in the deep sequencing data was defined as the immunodominant clone. CDR3 amino acid sequences were screened for sharing across subjects and compared with published repertoires and the VDJdb database. TCRdb cleaned the public reads at Q25 with fastp, built clones with MiXCR and kept in-frame beta chains. Each entry is one CDR3 protein sequence, shown with its most common DNA and genes. The V and J calls here are based on TCRdb, not the publication. For this sample the table gives some 200,000 distinct CDR3 sequences, of which approximately 60% were detected only once. The ten largest clonotypes hold roughly 50% of the sample.

CDR1 and CDR2 (SGDLS, YYNGEE) derive from the germline V gene. The CDR3 runs 18 amino acids, cysteine and phenylalanine included. Of the read, only the CDR3 DNA is kept; its 54 bases are in frame from base 1. Unmatched junction bases come to 13, with V trimmed by 0 bases and J by 5 bases. The TCR originated in a human donor with aplastic anemia. This chain is built from TRBV9 and TRBJ2-5, with TRBD2 identical over 10 junction bases. The material sequenced was sorted CD4+, CD8+, or CD8+CD57+ T cells (not recorded which) from PBMCs. The sequenced DNA is TGTGCCAGCAGCGTAGCCCAGGCAGGTGGACTAGCGGTGGAGACCCAGTACTTC. The encoded protein is CASSVAQAGGLAVETQYF.